This TCR beta chain was found in a study of OX40 agonist ivuxolimab in advanced cancers. Some background on the complete study: Ivuxolimab was a fully human IgG2 agonistic monoclonal antibody targeting the costimulatory receptor OX40 (CD134). The dose-escalation cohort was 82.7% male with a mean age of approximately 60 years, ranging from 23 to 79. Of the approximately 50 dose-escalation patients, hepatocellular carcinoma was present in roughly 19, melanoma in around 15, renal cell carcinoma in 9 and head and neck cancer in 9. Intravenous ivuxolimab was administered to patients every 2 weeks at six dose levels: 0.01, 0.1, 0.3, 1.5, 3 and 10 mg/kg. The paper reports the monotherapy dose-escalation portion (N of about 47 patients) of the phase I ivuxolimab trial. The point of sequencing TCRbeta in the periphery was to test whether ivuxolimab changed TCR sequence diversity and drove clonal T-cell expansion. Partial responses occurred in three dose-escalation patients: two with cutaneous melanoma and one with hepatocellular carcinoma. Prior anti-PD-1, anti-PD-L1 or anti-CTLA-4 therapy was permitted, and checkpoint inhibitors had been received by around 40% of dose-escalation patients.

This clone was picked up a small number of times. Its antigen is still unknown. Sequence at one end of the junction differs from germline and may be a read error. The trial excluded patients who had a history of autoimmune disease or who were on systemic immunosuppression. Peripheral blood for TCR sequencing was collected from all dose cohorts at baseline, on cycle 4 day 1, and on cycle 7 day 1. Samples were obtained from an open-label, multicenter, first-in-human phase I dose-escalation trial of ivuxolimab. Adults with locally advanced or metastatic melanoma, renal cell, hepatocellular, or head and neck squamous cell carcinoma were enrolled in the trial. Before TCR sequencing, CD4+ T cells and CD8+ T cells were sorted from peripheral blood as separate populations. Here is what the overall study found, with its caveats: Partial responders in the 0.1-3.0 mg/kg groups had among the lowest normalized peripheral clonal expansion, especially among CD8+ T cells. After ivuxolimab, CD8+ T cells had more expanded clones than CD4+ T cells on average. At doses of 0.1 to 3.0 mg/kg, clonal expansion of both CD4+ and CD8+ T cells in blood was seen between baseline and week 6. The antigen specificity of the clonally expanded peripheral T cells was not determined. Low levels of normalized T-cell clonal expansion were also seen in some nonresponding patients.

To sequence the TCRbeta CDR3 region, genomic DNA was isolated from the sorted cells. The immunoSEQ Assay was used for sequencing of TCRbeta CDR3 regions. TCRdb re-hosts the immuneACCESS table, in-frame sequences only. Its copies lack some clones; in the studies checked, an unresolved V gene accounts for under half of them, and the cause for the rest is not known. The sample profile shows tens of thousands of clones; about 74% of them were found once. Of the sample, 2% to 3% falls within the top ten clones. CDR1 SNHLY and CDR2 FYNNEI were looked up in the germline V gene. From the cysteine through the phenylalanine, the CDR3 covers 11 amino acids. Left in the record is the CDR3 DNA by itself, 33 bases read in frame from the first base.

The rearrangement combines TRBV2 with TRBJ2-3, with the D gene not confidently named. The sample consisted of CD4+ or CD8+ T cells sorted from blood, taken in a trial of the OX40 agonist ivuxolimab. This TCR was recovered from an adult with an advanced solid tumor such as melanoma, head and neck, liver or kidney cancer. The sequence in DNA is TGTGCCAGCAGTGAACTCACCCGTACCAGGTTT. Its translation is CASSELTRTRF.